Listed below are T cell receptor beta chains from one sample, sequenced in a study of cytomegalovirus exposure and HLA in healthy donors. Here immunoSEQ multiplex PCR was the method, and the copy in TCRdb shows in-frame clones only, minus some. This sample carries 100,000 to 150,000 clones, over 70% of them seen once, and the ten largest clones take under 4.5%. Sample: PBMCs. These receptors originate from a middle-aged man in good health and CMV-seropositive. Both conserved end residues are part of each CDR3. Each record gives: CDR3 length, clone size, D gene, V gene, J gene, CDR3 DNA, CDR3 protein. The D gene is left open where the match is weak. Size is stated for part of the rows, as once, few or many counts, or as a class when the clone is expanded.

>15|-|-|TRBV5-4|TRBJ2-1
TGTGCCAGCAGCTCATCCCGGGGCTCCTACAATGAGCAGTTCTTC
CASSSSRGSYNEQFF
>16|once|TRBD1|TRBV19|TRBJ1-1
TGTGCCAGTAGTCCCCGGACAGGGATGAAGAGCACTGAAGCTTTCTTT
CASSPRTGMKSTEAFF
>13|-|-|TRBV7-3|TRBJ1-1
TGTGCCAGCAGCCCTCATCGGGACACTGAAGCTTTCTTT
CASSPHRDTEAFF
>14|few|-|TRBV19|TRBJ2-4
TGTGCCAGTAGTCAAGGACAGCAGAAAAACATTCAGTACTTC
CASSQGQQKNIQYF
>13|few|-|TRBV27|TRBJ2-7
TGTGCCAGCAGTCCCGTGGCCCCCTACGAGCAGTACTTC
CASSPVAPYEQYF
>15|once|TRBD2|TRBV7-3|TRBJ2-1
TGTGCCAGCAGCTCCCAGCGGGAGGGCGACAATGAGCAGTTCTTC
CASSSQREGDNEQFF
>13|-|-|TRBV25-1|TRBJ1-2
TGTGCCAGCAGTGTCGGCAGGGAAGGTGGCTACACCTTC
CASSVGREGGYTF
>16|-|TRBD1|TRBV5-8|TRBJ1-2
TGTGCCAGCAGCTTGCGGGGGACAGGCACGGGCTATGGCTACACCTTC
CASSLRGTGTGYGYTF
>14|-|-|TRBV2|TRBJ2-3
TGTGCCAGCAGTCGGGACATCCTGGCGCATACGCAGTATTTT
CASSRDILAHTQYF
>18|-|TRBD2|TRBV4-1|TRBJ2-7
TGCGCCAGCAGCCAAGTTGGGGGGGGAAGCGCGTACTCCTACGAGCAGTACTTC
CASSQVGGGSAYSYEQYF